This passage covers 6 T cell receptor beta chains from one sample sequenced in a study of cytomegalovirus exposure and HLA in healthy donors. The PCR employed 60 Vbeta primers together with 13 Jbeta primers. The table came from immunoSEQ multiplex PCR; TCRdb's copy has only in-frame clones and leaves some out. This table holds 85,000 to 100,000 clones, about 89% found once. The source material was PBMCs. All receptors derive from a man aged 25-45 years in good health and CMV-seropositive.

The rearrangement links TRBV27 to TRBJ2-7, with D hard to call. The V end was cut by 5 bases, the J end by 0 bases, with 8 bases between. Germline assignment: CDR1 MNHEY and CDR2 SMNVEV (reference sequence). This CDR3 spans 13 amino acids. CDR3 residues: CASSHSSSYEQYF. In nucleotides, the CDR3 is TGTGCCAGCAGTCACTCGAGCTCCTACGAGCAGTACTTC.

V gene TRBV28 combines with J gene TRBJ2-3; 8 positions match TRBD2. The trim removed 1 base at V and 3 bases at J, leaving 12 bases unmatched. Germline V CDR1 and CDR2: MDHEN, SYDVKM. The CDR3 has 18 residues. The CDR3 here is CASSLFPVAGGRTDTQYF. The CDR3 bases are TGTGCCAGCAGTTTATTCCCCGTCGCGGGAGGAAGGACAGATACGCAGTATTTT.

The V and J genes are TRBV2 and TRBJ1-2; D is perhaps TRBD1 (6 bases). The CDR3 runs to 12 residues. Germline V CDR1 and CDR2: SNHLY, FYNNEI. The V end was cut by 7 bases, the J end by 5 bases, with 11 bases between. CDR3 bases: TGTGCCAGCACAGGGGTGGGTTATGGCTACACCTTC. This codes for CASTGVGYGYTF.

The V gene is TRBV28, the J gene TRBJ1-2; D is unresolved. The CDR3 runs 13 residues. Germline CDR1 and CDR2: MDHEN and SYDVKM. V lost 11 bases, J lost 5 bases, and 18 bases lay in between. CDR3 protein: CAVGRVSLYGYTF. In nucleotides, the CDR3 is TGTGCCGTAGGGAGGGTTTCTTTATATGGCTACACCTTC.

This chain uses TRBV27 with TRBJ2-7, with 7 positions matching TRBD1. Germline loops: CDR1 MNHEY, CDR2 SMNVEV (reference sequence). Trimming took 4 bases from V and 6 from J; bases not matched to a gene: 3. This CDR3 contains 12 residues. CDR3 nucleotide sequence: TGTGCCAGCAGTTCACAGGGGAGCGAGCAGTACTTC. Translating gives CASSSQGSEQYF.

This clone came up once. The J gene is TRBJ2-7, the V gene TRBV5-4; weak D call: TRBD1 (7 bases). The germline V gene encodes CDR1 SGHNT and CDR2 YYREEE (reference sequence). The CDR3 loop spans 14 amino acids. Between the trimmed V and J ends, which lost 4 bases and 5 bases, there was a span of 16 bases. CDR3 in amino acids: CASSPGQGGNEQYF. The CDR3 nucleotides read TGTGCCAGCAGCCCCGGCCAGGGGGGCAACGAGCAGTACTTC. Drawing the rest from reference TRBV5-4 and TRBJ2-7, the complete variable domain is ETGVTQSPTHLIKTRGQQVTLRCSSQSGHNTVSWYQQALGQGPQFIFQYYREEENGRGNFPPRFSGLQFPNYSSELNVNALELDDSALYLCASSPGQGGNEQYFGPGTRLTVT.